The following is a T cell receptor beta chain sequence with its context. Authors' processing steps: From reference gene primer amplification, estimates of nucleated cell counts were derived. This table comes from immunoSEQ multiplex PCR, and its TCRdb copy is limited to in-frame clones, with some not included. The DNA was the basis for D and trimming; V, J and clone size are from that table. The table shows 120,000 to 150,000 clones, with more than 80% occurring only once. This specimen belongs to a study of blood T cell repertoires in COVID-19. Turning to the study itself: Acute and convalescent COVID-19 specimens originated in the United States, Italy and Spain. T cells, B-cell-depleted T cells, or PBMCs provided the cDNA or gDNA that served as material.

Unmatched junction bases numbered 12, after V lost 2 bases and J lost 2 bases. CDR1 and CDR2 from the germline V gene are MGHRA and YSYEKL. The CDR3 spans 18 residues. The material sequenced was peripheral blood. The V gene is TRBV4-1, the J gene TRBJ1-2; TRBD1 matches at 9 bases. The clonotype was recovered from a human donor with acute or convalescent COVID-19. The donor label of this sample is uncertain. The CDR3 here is CASSQKTLRQGGNYGYTF. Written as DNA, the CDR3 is TGCGCCAGCAGCCAAAAGACTCTTAGACAGGGGGGGAACTATGGCTACACCTTC.